This T cell receptor (beta chain) was retrieved from a study of T-cell memory formation after mild COVID-19. Findings and limits, study-wide: The authors left the SARS-CoV-2 specificity of second-wave clones peaking on day 37 unconfirmed. Cross-reactive memory appears to have joined, as suggested by some responding clones showing up in pre-infection memory. Clones contracting over day 15 to 85 were CD4/CD8 balanced, with later expanders leaning CD4+.

MiXCR, run by TCRdb on the 5' RACE reads, gives a single entry per CDR3 protein. Of some 210,000 distinct CDR3 sequences in the sample, more than 9% were seen once. This clonotype was recorded a few times. As yet, its antigen is unknown. Germline V gene data show CDR1 as SGHDN and CDR2 as FVKESK. The CDR3 contains 13 residues. V gave up 8 bases and J gave up 3 bases, with 11 bases separating them. This clonotype was obtained from a man between 18 and 35 years old who had mild COVID-19 (a few samples of this study predate the infection). Cell type and time point are not known. The specimen was PBMCs or a T cell subset sorted from them (not recorded which). V and J are TRBV14 and TRBJ2-1, with unresolved D. The CDR3 here is CASQSGLYNEQFF. The CDR3 DNA sequence: TGTGCCAGCCAAAGTGGCCTCTACAATGAGCAGTTCTTC.